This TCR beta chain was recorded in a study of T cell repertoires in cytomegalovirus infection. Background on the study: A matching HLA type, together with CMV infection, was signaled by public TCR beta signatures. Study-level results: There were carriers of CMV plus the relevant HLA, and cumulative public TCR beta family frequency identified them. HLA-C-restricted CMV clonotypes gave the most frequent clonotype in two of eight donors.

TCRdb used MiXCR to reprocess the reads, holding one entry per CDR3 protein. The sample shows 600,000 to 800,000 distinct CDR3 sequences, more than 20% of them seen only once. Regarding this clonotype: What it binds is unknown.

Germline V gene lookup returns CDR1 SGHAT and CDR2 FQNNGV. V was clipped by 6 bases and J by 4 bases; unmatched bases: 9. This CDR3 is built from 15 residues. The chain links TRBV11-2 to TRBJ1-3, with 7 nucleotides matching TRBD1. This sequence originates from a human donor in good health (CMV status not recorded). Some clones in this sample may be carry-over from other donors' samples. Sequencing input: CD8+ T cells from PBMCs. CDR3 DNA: TGTGCCAGCAGAGTCGACAGGGAAGCGGGAAACACCATATATTTT. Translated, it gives CASRVDREAGNTIYF. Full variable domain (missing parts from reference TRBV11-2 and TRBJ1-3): EAGVAQSPRYKIIEKRQSVAFWCNPISGHATLYWYQQILGQGPKLLIQFQNNGVVDDSQLPKDRFSAERLKGVDSTLKIQPAKLEDSAVYLCASRVDREAGNTIYFGEGSWLTVV.